Given below is one T cell receptor (beta chain) in context. Libraries were prepared by immunoSEQ multiplex PCR; TCRdb keeps only in-frame clonotypes and omits some of them. The table lists about 390,000 clones, around nine tenths of them singletons, with 10% in the top ten. This entry is derived from a study of blood T cell repertoires in COVID-19. The V end was cut by 4 bases, the J end by 2 bases, with 11 bases between. This CDR3 region has 15 residues. Germline CDR1 MGHRA, CDR2 YSYEKL. The study counted Cohort 3 donors as recovered given two negative PCRs, clearance, or symptom resolution. This sequence joins TRBV4-1 and TRBJ2-2; perhaps TRBD1 as D (7 bases). Source material: PBMCs or T cells enriched from blood (not recorded which). This receptor was obtained from a woman aged 45-65 years who had recovered from COVID-19. CDR3 sequence reads: CASSPQGTNTGELFF. DNA for the CDR3: TGCGCCAGCAGCCCACAGGGGACTAACACCGGGGAGCTGTTTTTT.